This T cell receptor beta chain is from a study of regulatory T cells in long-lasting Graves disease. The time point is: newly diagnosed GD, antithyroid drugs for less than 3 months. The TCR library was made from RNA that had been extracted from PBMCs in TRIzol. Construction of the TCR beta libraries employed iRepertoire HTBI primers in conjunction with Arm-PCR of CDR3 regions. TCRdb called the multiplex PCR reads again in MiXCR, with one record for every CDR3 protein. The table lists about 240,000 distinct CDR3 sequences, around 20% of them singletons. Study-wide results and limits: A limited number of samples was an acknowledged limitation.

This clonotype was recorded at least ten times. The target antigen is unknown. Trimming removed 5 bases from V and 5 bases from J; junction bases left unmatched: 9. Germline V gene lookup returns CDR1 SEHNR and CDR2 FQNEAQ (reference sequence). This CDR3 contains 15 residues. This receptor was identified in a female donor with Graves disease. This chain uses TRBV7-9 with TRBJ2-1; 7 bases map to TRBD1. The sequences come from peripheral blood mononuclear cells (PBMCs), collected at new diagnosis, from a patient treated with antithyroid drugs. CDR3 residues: CASSPVRTGDNEQFF. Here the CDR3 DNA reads TGTGCCAGCAGCCCTGTCCGTACAGGGGACAATGAGCAGTTCTTC.